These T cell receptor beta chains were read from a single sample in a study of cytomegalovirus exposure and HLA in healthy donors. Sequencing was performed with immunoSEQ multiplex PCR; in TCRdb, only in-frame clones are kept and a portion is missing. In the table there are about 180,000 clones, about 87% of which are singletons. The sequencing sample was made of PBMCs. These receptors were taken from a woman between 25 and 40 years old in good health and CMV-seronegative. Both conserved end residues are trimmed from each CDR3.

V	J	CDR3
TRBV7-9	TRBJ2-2	ASSPSGKNTGELF
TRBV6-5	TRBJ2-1	ASSYIAGGYNEQF
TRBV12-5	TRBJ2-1	ASGDDPGYNEQF
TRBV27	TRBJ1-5	ASSPSYRDRDNQPQH
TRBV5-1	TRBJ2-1	ASSLGTGGFEQF
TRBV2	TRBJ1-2	ASSPSGGLHYGYT
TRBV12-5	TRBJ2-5	ASGPRTAGGETGETQY
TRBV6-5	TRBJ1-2	ASSYSRLGVGYGYT
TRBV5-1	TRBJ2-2	ASSLVVRITNTGELF
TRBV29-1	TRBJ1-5	SVVTGGEGSNQPQH
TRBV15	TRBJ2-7	ATSREYRDTYEQY
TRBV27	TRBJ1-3	ASKPLPSDSGNTIY
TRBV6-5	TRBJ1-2	ASSYFQGTPYGYT
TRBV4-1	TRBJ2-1	ASSQVLAGFSYNEQF
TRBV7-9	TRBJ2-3	ASSFLVAEFGGRQY
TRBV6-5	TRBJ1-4	ASSYRQGGEKLF
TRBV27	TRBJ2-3	ASSLLNTDTQY
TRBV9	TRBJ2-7	ASSLPGLAGGRREQY
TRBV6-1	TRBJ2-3	ASSAPGLPTDTQY
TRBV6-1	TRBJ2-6	AVLSSGANVLT
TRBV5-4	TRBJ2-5	ASSLELAETQY
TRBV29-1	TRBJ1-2	SARTGQGGGYT
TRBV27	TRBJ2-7	ASRVDRGPYSYEQY
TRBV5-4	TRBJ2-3	ASSLASRGGRDTQY
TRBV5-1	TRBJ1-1	ASSLLGTVHARNTEAF
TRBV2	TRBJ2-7	ASSGGGSGGEQY
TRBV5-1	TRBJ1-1	ASSLGAGNTEAF
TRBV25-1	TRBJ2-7	ASSEGGGPYQQY
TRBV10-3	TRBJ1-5	AIRETGNQPQH
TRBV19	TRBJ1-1	ASSQGATEAF
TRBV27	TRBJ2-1	ASTLAGGYNEQF
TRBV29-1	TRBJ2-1	SVLPGLAGYEQF
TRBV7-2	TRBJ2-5	ASSFPGAKRAQY
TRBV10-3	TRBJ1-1	AKRDRANTEAF
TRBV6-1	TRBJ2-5	ASSPTSGGQETQY
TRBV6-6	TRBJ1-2	ASSYGGGVYGYT
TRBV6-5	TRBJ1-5	ASSYGGSDQPQH
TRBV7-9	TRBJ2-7	ASSQPGNRYEQY
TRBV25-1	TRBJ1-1	ASSEWEYTEAF
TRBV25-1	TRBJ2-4	ASSGDRGGGKNIQY
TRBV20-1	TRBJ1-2	SAGTGGGYT
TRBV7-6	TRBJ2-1	ASSLGHGTSGVYEQF
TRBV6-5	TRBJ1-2	ASSYSRGQGEFGYT
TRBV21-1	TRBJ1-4	ASTQQASLREKLF
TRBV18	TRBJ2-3	ASSPWVTEASTDTQY
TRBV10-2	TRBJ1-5	ASSDNSYSNQPQH
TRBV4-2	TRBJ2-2	ASSHLELTGTTGELF
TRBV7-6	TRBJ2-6	ASSLFIPSGSGANVLT